Below, 13 T cell receptor beta chains from the same sample are listed, as sequenced in a study of technical replicates of blood from a few donors. TCRdb keeps only in-frame clones here, not all; method: immunoSEQ multiplex PCR. The sample records roughly 76,000 clones, 94% being singletons. Specimen: T cells isolated from PBMCs. The source of these receptors is a human donor in good health.

The gene calls are TRBV28 and TRBJ2-3; D remains ambiguous. The CDR3 is 11 amino acids. Germline V lookup: CDR1 MDHEN, CDR2 SYDVKM. V was shortened by 6 bases and J by 4 bases, with 5 bases between the two germline ends. The CDR3 loop reads CASSYPDTQYF. CDR3 nucleotide sequence: TGTGCCAGCAGCTACCCAGATACGCAGTATTTT.

This clone was detected once. This sequence joins TRBV30 and TRBJ2-5; TRBD2 matches at 7 bases. V was pared by 2 bases and J by 3 bases, with 9 bases of the junction left unmatched. From germline, CDR1 is GTSNPN and CDR2 SVGIG (reference sequence). CDR3 length equals 15 residues. CDR3 sequence: CAWSKRTSGKETQYF. CDR3 nucleotides: TGTGCCTGGAGTAAACGGACTAGTGGGAAAGAGACCCAGTACTTC.

The chain links TRBV19 to TRBJ2-3, with no clear D. The V gene lost 5 bases and the J gene lost 9 bases, with 15 bases spanning the gap. The length of the CDR3 is 13 residues. The germline V gene encodes CDR1 LNHDA and CDR2 SQIVND (reference sequence). The CDR3 coding sequence is TGTGCCAGTAGTTTCACTGAGCCTAGAACGCAGTATTTT. Translated, it gives CASSFTEPRTQYF.

This clone was found once. The chain joins TRBV27 to TRBJ2-7; 7 bases match TRBD1. The CDR3 spans 13 residues. With 6 bases clipped from V and 2 bases from J, the junction kept 4 bases outside the gene matches. Germline assignment: CDR1 MNHEY and CDR2 SMNVEV (reference sequence). The CDR3 coding sequence is TGTGCCAGCAGGCAGGGGGTCGCCTACGAGCAGTACTTC. It encodes CASRQGVAYEQYF.

CDR3 in DNA: TGTGCCAGCAGCTCATGGACTAGCTACGAGCAGTACTTC. It codes for CASSSWTSYEQYF. This chain uses TRBV5-6 with TRBJ2-7, with TRBD2 matching 7 bases. CDR3 length: 13 amino acids. Germline V gives CDR1 SGHDT, CDR2 YYEEEE. V lost 3 bases, J lost 3 bases, and 3 bases stayed unmatched.

The J gene is TRBJ2-7, the V gene TRBV19; D is unclear. Between the trimmed V and J ends, which lost 1 base and 0 bases, there was a span of 7 bases. The germline V gene encodes CDR1 LNHDA and CDR2 SQIVND (reference sequence). This CDR3 contains 14 residues. CDR3 sequence: CASSIGGSSYEQYF. In DNA form, the CDR3 reads TGTGCCAGTAGTATAGGTGGCAGCTCCTACGAGCAGTACTTC.

This sequence joins TRBV2 and TRBJ2-2; 7 bases are a match to TRBD1. Germline CDR1 SNHLY, CDR2 FYNNEI. Trimming cost V 6 bases and J 2 bases; bases outside gene matches: 6. This CDR3 has 15 residues. CDR3 nucleotides: TGTGCCAGCAGATCTAGACAGGGAAACACCGGGGAGCTGTTTTTT. It translates to CASRSRQGNTGELFF. The variable domain in full, with the rest retrieved from reference TRBV2 and TRBJ2-2, is EPEVTQTPSHQVTQMGQEVILRCVPISNHLYFYWYRQILGQKVEFLVSFYNNEISEKSEIFDDQFSVERPDGSNFTLKIRSTKLEDSAMYFCASRSRQGNTGELFFGEGSRLTVL.

This chain connects TRBV5-1 to TRBJ2-1; the match to TRBD2 covers 9 bases. V shed 0 bases, J shed 9 bases, and the junction held 10 bases outside the gene matches. CDR3 length equals 16 residues. Germline CDR1 and CDR2: SGHRS and YFSETQ. The CDR3 DNA sequence: TGCGCCAGCAGCTTGGGAAGGACTAGCGTTTACGGTGAGCAGTTCTTC. Protein sequence: CASSLGRTSVYGEQFF.

The rearrangement uses TRBV6-1 and TRBJ2-5; 7 nucleotides agree with TRBD1. V was clipped by 6 bases and J by 2 bases; unmatched bases: 6. From germline, CDR1 is MNHNS and CDR2 SASEGT. The CDR3 length is 14 residues. In DNA, the CDR3 is TGTGCCAGCAGCCTGACAGGGCTGCAAGAGACCCAGTACTTC. Translating gives CASSLTGLQETQYF.

The chain carries TRBV6-5 and TRBJ1-2, with 8 positions matching TRBD1. Unmatched junction bases numbered 7, after V lost 6 bases and J lost 7 bases. The CDR3 has 13 amino acids. The germline V gene has CDR1 MNHEY and CDR2 SVGAGI. The CDR3 protein is CASSRDRGSGYTF. In DNA, the CDR3 is TGTGCCAGCAGCCGAGACAGGGGTAGTGGCTACACCTTC.

This clone was recorded only once. The chain uses TRBV5-1 and TRBJ1-3, with 10 bases matching TRBD1. CDR1 is SGHRS and CDR2 is YFSETQ in the germline V gene. This CDR3 has 16 residues. V lost 3 bases and J lost 3; bases outside the gene matches: 6. The CDR3 DNA sequence: TGCGCCAGCAGCTCAACGGGACAGGGGTTTGGAAACACCATATATTTT. Protein sequence: CASSSTGQGFGNTIYF.

V usage is TRBV19 and J usage is TRBJ1-2; D may be TRBD1 (5 bases). The germline V gene encodes CDR1 LNHDA and CDR2 SQIVND (reference sequence). Trimming shortened V by 10 bases and J by 4 bases, and 19 bases separated the two germline ends. The length of the CDR3 is 14 residues. CDR3 bases: TGTGCCACCTCAACCAGGGTCGGGGGCTATGGCTACACCTTC. Residues: CATSTRVGGYGYTF.

The rearrangement links TRBV4-1 to TRBJ1-5; TRBD1 aligns across 11 bases. The CDR3 is made up of 16 amino acids. The V and J ends lost 0 bases and 7 bases, in that order; junction bases with no gene match: 5. Looked up from germline, CDR1 is MGHRA and CDR2 is YSYEKL. This CDR3 is CASSQDGTGGIQPQHF. CDR3 sequence (DNA): TGCGCCAGCAGCCAAGATGGGACAGGGGGTATCCAGCCCCAGCATTTT.